This record looks at one TCR beta chain sequence and its context. Its antigen remains unidentified. This record belongs to a study of T cell responses to AZD1222 COVID-19 vaccine. Study outcomes and limitations: Seropositive at baseline were only 5 or 6 AZD1222 recipients. Donors were chiefly white British, with a greater number of females, and clonal diversity was perhaps underestimated. Dominant CD4 TCR responses targeted spike regions 160-218 and 743-854. The reported proportion of spike-specific TCRs targeting unmutated variant regions was nearly half.

The V segment lost 6 bases and the J segment 1 base; nucleotides outside the gene matches: 6. This CDR3 has 15 amino acids. Germline lookup yields CDR1 SNHLY and CDR2 FYNNEI. Sequenced by immunoSEQ multiplex PCR; TCRdb stores in-frame clones only, minus some. The table lists about 150,000 clones, around 90% of them singletons. The rearrangement links TRBV2 to TRBJ2-5; TRBD1 aligns across 9 bases. The sequencing used peripheral blood, collected on day 0 of AZD1222 vaccination. The sequence was obtained from an adult in good health. CDR3 in amino acids: CASRPGQGIQETQYF. The CDR3 DNA reads TGTGCCAGCAGACCCGGACAGGGGATCCAAGAGACCCAGTACTTC.